This T cell receptor beta chain was obtained from a study of vaccination effects on CD4 cells after COVID-19. Pools of viral peptides were used by the ViraFEST assay to expand antigen-specific CD4+ T cells ahead of sequencing. Subsequent to a culture period of around eleven days, CD4+ T cells were isolated. Each participant was given two doses of one vaccine (BNT162b2 or mRNA-1273). Half of the medium was exchanged for IL-2 medium on both days 3 and 7. Profiling relied on immunoSEQ multiplex PCR, and the TCRdb table lists in-frame clones only, not all of them. The repertoire has about 24,000 clones, roughly 80% of them found once; the top ten carry approximately 5.1%. Study-wide findings and caveats: The study got few convalescent patients and did not collect any early post-infection timepoints. Researchers report that only 1 of 255 vaccine-induced clones in healthy vaccinees cross-reacted with common cold coronaviruses.

Notes on this clone: Its antigen is currently unknown.

V was shortened by 4 bases and J by 4 bases, with 14 bases between the two germline ends. Germline V gene sequence: CDR1 WSHSY, CDR2 SAAADI. CDR3 length equals 15 residues. This specimen was CD4+ T cells from PBMCs cultured with SARS-CoV-2 spike peptides, taken after COVID-19 vaccination. The TCR was taken from a human donor who received a COVID-19 vaccine. Some clones in this sample may be carry-over from other donors' samples. The V gene is TRBV10-2, the J gene TRBJ2-1, with D uncertain. The DNA of the CDR3 is TGCGCCAGCAGTGCCTTGGCCGCCGAATACAATGAGCAGTTCTTC. Translating gives CASSALAAEYNEQFF.